The 21 T cell receptor beta chains presented below share a single source sample, sequenced in a study of T cells after posttransplantation cyclophosphamide. Sequencing was performed with immunoSEQ multiplex PCR; in TCRdb, only in-frame clones are kept and a portion is missing. The sample contains about 16,000 clones, about nine tenths of which appear only once. Controls had myeloablative marrow grafts with methotrexate and calcineurin inhibitor, sampled at 1 year. Sequenced material: PBMCs, taken after an allogeneic stem cell transplant with a calcineurin inhibitor and methotrexate. The receptors were gathered from a male patient in his 50s who received an allogeneic stem cell transplant from an unrelated donor, was CMV-positive, and had chronic GVHD only. T cells may partly derive from the graft donor.

This rearrangement joins TRBV5-4 to TRBJ2-7; the D gene is possibly TRBD1 (5 bases). CDR1 SGHNT and CDR2 YYREEE come from the germline V gene (reference sequence). This CDR3 region has 16 residues. Trimming took off 5 bases at V and 2 bases at J, with 20 bases between the two ends. The CDR3 DNA sequence: TGTGCCAGCAGTTCCAGGGCGAGCCCCCCCACCTACGAGCAGTACTTC. As protein: CASSSRASPPTYEQYF.

The gene calls are TRBV29-1 and TRBJ2-7; D remains ambiguous. V lost 0 bases and J 2 bases, leaving 11 bases between the germline ends. The germline V gene encodes CDR1 SQVTM and CDR2 ANQGSEA. The CDR3 loop spans 14 amino acids. The DNA for the CDR3 is TGCAGCGTTGAAGATCAGGCTTCCCCCTACGAGCAGTACTTC. It translates to CSVEDQASPYEQYF.

The chain is built from TRBV29-1 and TRBJ2-7; unclear D gene. Germline CDR1 is SQVTM and CDR2 is ANQGSEA. This CDR3 region has 12 residues. Trimming pared 6 bases from V and 1 base from J, leaving 10 bases between. For the CDR3, the DNA is TGCAGCGTCCTAGGTTGGTCCTACGAGCAGTACTTC. The encoded protein is CSVLGWSYEQYF.

This chain joins TRBV13 and TRBJ1-4, with TRBD1 identical over 7 bases. CDR1 and CDR2 (germline): PRHDT, FYEKMQ (reference sequence). CDR3 length: 15 residues. The J segment lost 6 bases and the V segment lost 5 bases, leaving 9 bases of the junction unmatched. CDR3 bases: TGTGCCAGCAGCCAAGCAGGGACAGAAGATGAAAAACTGTTTTTT. Translated, it gives CASSQAGTEDEKLFF.

V gene TRBV5-8 combines with J gene TRBJ2-1, with D possibly TRBD2 on 6 matching bases. The CDR3 spans 13 residues. The germline gives CDR1 SGHTS, CDR2 YDEGEE. With 4 bases removed from V and 4 bases from J, the gap between germline ends came to 9 bases. CDR3 sequence (DNA): TGTGCCAGCAGCACGGCGGGGTACAATGAGCAGTTCTTC. Its protein is CASSTAGYNEQFF.

The genes are TRBV25-1 and TRBJ2-3; D perhaps matches TRBD1 (6 bases). Trimming shortened V by 4 bases and J by 2 bases, and 13 bases separated the two germline ends. CDR1 is MGHDK and CDR2 is SYGVNS in the germline V gene. The CDR3 is 15 amino acids. CDR3 region: CASSGGQTVTDTQYF. CDR3 in DNA: TGTGCCAGCAGTGGAGGACAGACAGTCACAGATACGCAGTATTTT.

This clone was seen a single time. The chain links TRBV19 to TRBJ2-1, with 9 bases matching TRBD2. J gave up 7 bases and V 3 bases, and 13 bases lay outside the gene matches. CDR1 and CDR2 (germline): LNHDA, SQIVND (reference sequence). The CDR3 totals 17 residues. Written as DNA, the CDR3 is TGTGCCAGTAGTATGGATACCGGGACTAGCCGGAGGAATGAGCAGTTCTTC. Encoded protein: CASSMDTGTSRRNEQFF.

The chain recombines TRBV18 with TRBJ1-2, with D uncertain. The CDR3 loop spans 14 amino acids. Germline V gene sequence: CDR1 KGHSH, CDR2 LQKENI. Deletions cut 2 bases from V and 3 bases from J, with 10 bases between. The CDR3: CASSPSTADYGYTF. CDR3 sequence (DNA): TGTGCCAGCTCACCATCCACAGCTGACTATGGCTACACCTTC.

This clone appeared a single time. This chain uses TRBV11-3 with TRBJ1-2, with 7 positions matching TRBD1. Germline V gene sequence: CDR1 SGHNT, CDR2 YENEEA. V shed 6 bases and J 8 bases; nucleotides not matched to a gene: 12. The CDR3 loop spans 14 amino acids. The CDR3 here is CASSQTGESGGYTF. CDR3 DNA: TGTGCCAGCAGTCAAACAGGGGAGTCTGGCGGCTACACCTTC.

The chain couples TRBV5-1 to TRBJ2-1; D ambiguous. CDR1 SGHRS and CDR2 YFSETQ come from the germline V gene. V was clipped by 0 bases and J by 10 bases, with 8 bases between them. This CDR3 is built from 12 residues. CDR3: CASSLAGIEQFF. CDR3 DNA sequence: TGCGCCAGCAGCTTGGCCGGTATCGAGCAGTTCTTC.

This clone was observed a single time. This rearrangement joins TRBV9 to TRBJ2-2, with D perhaps matching TRBD1 (6 bases). The germline V and J ends were trimmed by 0 bases and 6 bases, with 12 bases remaining between them. The CDR3 runs to 15 residues. The germline V gene encodes CDR1 SGDLS and CDR2 YYNGEE. The CDR3 DNA is TGTGCCAGCAGCGTAGAGGGGGTCGGGCCCGGGGAGCTGTTTTTT. It yields the protein CASSVEGVGPGELFF.

V gene TRBV6-5 combines with J gene TRBJ1-1; D is unresolved. The CDR3 has 12 amino acids. Germline CDR1 reads MNHEY; CDR2 reads SVGAGI. The ends were cut back, 5 bases at V and 1 base at J, with 5 bases in the middle. The CDR3 loop reads CASSGRNTEAFF. CDR3 coding DNA: TGTGCCAGCAGTGGGAGGAACACTGAAGCTTTCTTT.

V is TRBV7-9 and J is TRBJ2-1, with D perhaps TRBD1 (6 bases). Between the trimmed V and J ends, which lost 4 bases and 7 bases, there was a span of 8 bases. The CDR3 totals 12 residues. Per the germline V gene, CDR1 is SEHNR and CDR2 is FQNEAQ (reference sequence). CDR3 nucleotides: TGTGCCAGCAGCTCCCAGGGGAATGAGCAGTTCTTC. This encodes CASSSQGNEQFF.

The chain recombines TRBV10-3 with TRBJ1-1, with TRBD1 identical over 8 bases. With V trimmed by 5 bases and J by 6 bases, 11 bases remained unmatched. Germline CDR1 reads ENHRY; CDR2 reads SYGVKD. The CDR3 covers 15 residues. CDR3 residues: CAISRQGATKAEAFF. Here the CDR3 DNA reads TGTGCCATCAGTCGCCAGGGGGCGACCAAGGCTGAAGCTTTCTTT.

The chain recombines TRBV27 with TRBJ2-1; 10 nucleotides match TRBD2. There are 14 residues in the CDR3. V shed 6 bases and J 7 bases; nucleotides not matched to a gene: 6. In germline, CDR1 is MNHEY, CDR2 SMNVEV (reference sequence). The CDR3 nucleotides read TGTGCCAGCAGCCCACTAGCGGGGAGGAATGAGCAGTTCTTC. Its protein product is CASSPLAGRNEQFF.

The chain couples TRBV5-1 to TRBJ2-2; 8 nucleotides line up with TRBD1. The germline V gene has CDR1 SGHRS and CDR2 YFSETQ. The CDR3 sequence is 18 residues long. The V gene end was trimmed by 4 bases and the J gene end by 1 base; junction bases not matched to a gene: 12. CDR3 loop: CASSPSLAGTGNTGELFF. The CDR3 DNA is TGCGCCAGCAGCCCGTCTCTAGCCGGGACAGGGAACACCGGGGAGCTGTTTTTT.

The CDR3: CASSLDARIREFWETQYF. The CDR3 DNA is TGTGCCAGCAGCTTAGATGCTCGAATAAGGGAGTTTTGGGAGACCCAGTACTTC. The rearrangement links TRBV11-3 to TRBJ2-5, with D perhaps TRBD2 (5 bases). CDR1 is SGHNT, CDR2 YENEEA, per germline. The germline V and J ends were trimmed by 0 bases and 5 bases, with 22 bases remaining between them. The CDR3 consists of 18 residues.

The V and J genes are TRBV7-6 and TRBJ2-1; 16 positions match TRBD2. Per the germline V gene, CDR1 is SGHVS and CDR2 is FNYEAQ. The V segment lost 5 bases and the J segment 8 bases; nucleotides outside the gene matches: 3. This CDR3 region has 15 residues. The CDR3 coding sequence is TGTGCCAGCAGCACTGGGACTAGCGGGAGGGATGAGCAGTTCTTC. This translates into CASSTGTSGRDEQFF.

The J gene is TRBJ2-7, the V gene TRBV2, with TRBD2 identical over 7 bases. Germline V CDR1 and CDR2: SNHLY, FYNNEI. The CDR3 is 13 amino acids. Losses at the gene ends were 5 bases for V and 3 bases for J; bases not matched to a gene: 4. This CDR3 reads CASSSAGSYEQYF. The CDR3, as DNA: TGTGCCAGCAGTTCAGCGGGGAGCTACGAGCAGTACTTC.

CDR3 DNA sequence: TGTGCCAGCAGTCCCACTAGCGGGCCAAACACAGATACGCAGTATTTT. It encodes CASSPTSGPNTDTQYF. V gene TRBV27 combines with J gene TRBJ2-3; 9 nucleotides line up with TRBD2. The CDR3 covers 16 residues. Trimming took 5 bases from V and 2 from J; bases not matched to a gene: 8. The V gene's germline CDR1 is MNHEY and CDR2 SMNVEV (reference sequence).

This chain uses TRBV29-1 with TRBJ2-3; D is undetermined. The CDR3 length is 14 residues. CDR1 and CDR2 (germline): SQVTM, ANQGSEA. V shed 3 bases and J shed 4 bases, with 14 bases lying between them. CDR3: CSVENPLEADTQYF. The CDR3 region has the DNA TGCAGCGTTGAGAATCCCCTCGAGGCAGATACGCAGTATTTT.